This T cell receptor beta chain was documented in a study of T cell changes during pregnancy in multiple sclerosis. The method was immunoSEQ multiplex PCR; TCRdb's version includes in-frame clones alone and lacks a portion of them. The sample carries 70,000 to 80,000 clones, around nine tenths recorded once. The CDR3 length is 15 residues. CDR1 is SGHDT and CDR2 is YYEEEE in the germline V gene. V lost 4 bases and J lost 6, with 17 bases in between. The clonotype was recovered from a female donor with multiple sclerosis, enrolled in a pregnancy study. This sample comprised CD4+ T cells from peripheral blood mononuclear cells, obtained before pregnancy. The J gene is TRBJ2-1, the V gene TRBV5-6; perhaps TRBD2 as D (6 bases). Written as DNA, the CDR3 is TGTGCCAGCAGCGCTGGCGGCGGGATCCCCAATGAGCAGTTCTTC. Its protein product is CASSAGGGIPNEQFF.